These 17 T cell receptor beta chains were all obtained from the same sample, sequenced in a study of tumour-infiltrating T cells in Burkitt lymphoma. Libraries were prepared by immunoSEQ multiplex PCR; TCRdb keeps only in-frame clonotypes and omits some of them. The sample shows thousands of clones, 70% to 90% of them seen only once. Sequencing input: tumor tissue. The source is a human donor with Burkitt lymphoma.

The chain is built from TRBV15 and TRBJ1-6; D not certain. The CDR3 spans 14 residues. Per the germline V gene, CDR1 is LNHNV and CDR2 is YYDKDF (reference sequence). V was pared by 3 bases and J by 10 bases, with 13 bases between. The CDR3 loop reads CATSSGPGGSPLHF. CDR3 sequence (DNA): TGTGCCACCAGCAGTGGGCCCGGAGGCTCACCCCTCCACTTT. The complete variable domain, with remaining parts taken from reference TRBV15 and TRBJ1-6, reads DAMVIQNPRYQVTQFGKPVTLSCSQTLNHNVMYWYQQKSSQAPKLLFHYYDKDFNNEADTPDNFQSRRPNTSFCFLDIRSPGLGDTAMYLCATSSGPGGSPLHFGNGTRLTVT.

The rearrangement uses TRBV29-1 and TRBJ2-3; 9 positions agree with TRBD2. The CDR3 loop spans 16 amino acids. Trimming removed 3 bases from V and 2 bases from J; junction bases left unmatched: 9. Germline-derived CDR1 and CDR2 are SQVTM and ANQGSEA. CDR3 residues: CSVDEVAGEFTDTQYF. The CDR3 bases are TGCAGCGTTGACGAGGTAGCGGGAGAATTCACAGATACGCAGTATTTT.

The CDR3 region has the DNA TGCGCCAGCAGCTTGGGAGGACAGGGGGGGTATGGCTACACCTTC. This encodes CASSLGGQGGYGYTF. This rearrangement joins TRBV5-1 to TRBJ1-2; TRBD1 aligns across 10 bases. Germline assignment: CDR1 SGHRS and CDR2 YFSETQ. V trimming: 0 bases; J trimming: 5 bases; junction bases outside the gene matches: 4. The CDR3 has 15 amino acids.

The CDR3 region is CASSTIGLTSEQYF. In DNA form, the CDR3 reads TGTGCCAGCAGCACCATCGGGCTCACGTCCGAGCAGTACTTC. V is TRBV11-2 and J is TRBJ2-7; no firm D call. V lost 5 bases to trimming and J lost 6 bases, with 17 bases between them. The CDR3 consists of 14 residues. From germline, CDR1 is SGHAT and CDR2 FQNNGV.

This clone was found a few times. The chain links TRBV5-6 to TRBJ2-7; D unresolved. The CDR3 contains 13 residues. The germline V gene encodes CDR1 SGHDT and CDR2 YYEEEE. V was clipped by 0 bases and J by 5 bases, with 9 bases between them. CDR3 nucleotides: TGTGCCAGCAGCTTGGGTAGTTTTAACGAGCAGTACTTC. Translation: CASSLGSFNEQYF.

Of note for this clone: The same CDR3 also results from other DNA sequences found in this sample. This chain uses TRBV5-1 with TRBJ2-2, with a weak D call TRBD2 (5 bases). V shed 0 bases and J shed 2 bases, with 11 bases lying between them. This CDR3 has 16 amino acids. In germline, CDR1 is SGHRS, CDR2 YFSETQ. The CDR3, as DNA: TGCGCCAGCAGCTTGGTCCCAGCGGACAACACCGGGGAGCTGTTTTTT. Translation: CASSLVPADNTGELFF.

The genes are TRBV11-3 and TRBJ2-2; the match to TRBD1 covers 8 bases. Trimming cost V 5 bases and J 7 bases; bases outside gene matches: 6. This CDR3 region has 14 residues. CDR1 is SGHNT and CDR2 is YENEEA in the germline V gene. CDR3 residues: CASSPGQGIGELFF. The CDR3 nucleotides are TGTGCCAGCAGCCCCGGACAGGGTATCGGGGAGCTGTTTTTT. The whole variable domain, filled in from reference TRBV11-3 and TRBJ2-2, reads EAGVVQSPRYKIIEKKQPVAFWCNPISGHNTLYWYLQNLGQGPELLIRYENEEAVDDSQLPKDRFSAERLKGVDSTLKIQPAELGDSAVYLCASSPGQGIGELFFGEGSRLTVL.

This chain uses TRBV6-4 with TRBJ2-2, with D perhaps matching TRBD2 (5 bases). V was shortened by 4 bases and J by 5 bases, with 11 bases between the two germline ends. This CDR3 has 14 amino acids. Germline V gene sequence: CDR1 MRHNA, CDR2 SNTAGT. The CDR3 here is CASSASPGTGELFF. Here the CDR3 DNA reads TGTGCCAGCAGTGCCTCTCCGGGGACCGGGGAGCTGTTTTTT.

V and J are TRBV21-1 and TRBJ2-5; TRBD1 was called by the table and not checked on the DNA. TRBV21-1 is shown as a pseudogene. CDR3 length: 14 amino acids. Here the CDR3 reads CASSRGGPGETQYF. As DNA, the CDR3 is TGTGCCAGCAGCAGAGGGGGCCCTGGGGAGACCCAGTACTTC.

The J gene is TRBJ2-3, the V gene TRBV11-3; TRBD2 agrees at 7 bases. The germline gives CDR1 SGHNT, CDR2 YENEEA. This CDR3 is 14 amino acids long. The trim removed 5 bases at V and 4 bases at J, leaving 6 bases unmatched. The CDR3 reads CASSPGGTPDTQYF. Written as DNA, the CDR3 is TGTGCCAGCAGCCCCGGGGGGACGCCAGATACGCAGTATTTT.

This chain joins TRBV6-1 and TRBJ2-1; D gene unclear. Trimming cost V 8 bases and J 4 bases, with 15 bases left between them. The germline gives CDR1 MNHNS, CDR2 SASEGT. CDR3 length: 14 amino acids. The CDR3 protein is CASDIRPPYNEQFF. DNA of the CDR3: TGTGCCAGCGACATCAGGCCCCCTTACAATGAGCAGTTCTTC.

The rearrangement joins TRBV5-5 to TRBJ2-1; 10 bases align to TRBD1. This CDR3 spans 18 amino acids. Germline V lookup: CDR1 SGHKS, CDR2 YYEKEE (reference sequence). V shed 3 bases, J shed 6 bases, and the junction held 15 bases outside the gene matches. The chain's CDR3 is CASSSLGTRQGASNEQFF. The CDR3 DNA sequence: TGTGCCAGCAGCTCCTTGGGGACTAGACAGGGGGCTAGCAATGAGCAGTTCTTC.

The chain joins TRBV29-1 to TRBJ2-3; no clear D gene. This CDR3 spans 12 amino acids. Germline assignment: CDR1 SQVTM and CDR2 ANQGSEA. V lost 4 bases and J lost 2, with 7 bases in between. This CDR3 is CSVASTTDTQYF. The DNA for the CDR3 is TGCAGCGTTGCTTCTACCACAGATACGCAGTATTTT.

To note about this clone: Sequence at one end of the junction differs from germline and may be a read error. The chain employs TRBV28 and TRBJ2-7; 8 bases fit TRBD1. The CDR3 is 15 residues long. Germline values: CDR1 MDHEN, CDR2 SYDVKM. DNA for the CDR3: TGTGCCAGCAGTCCAGGCCGTGGACAGGGTTTCCTATTTCTCTTC. Translating gives CASSPGRGQGFLFLF.

This clone appeared a few times. Its ends do not fully match the called genes, so a read error is possible. This rearrangement joins TRBV19 to TRBJ2-2, with TRBD2 identical over 12 bases. The CDR3 loop spans 17 amino acids. Germline V gene lookup returns CDR1 LNHDA and CDR2 SQIVND (reference sequence). This chain's CDR3 is CASSISRLAGVTEELFF. CDR3 DNA sequence: TGTGCCAGTAGTATTTCCCGACTAGCGGGAGTCACCGAGGAGCTGTTTTTT.

The chain is built from TRBV5-4 and TRBJ1-4; 8 nucleotides agree with TRBD1. The germline V gene has CDR1 SGHNT and CDR2 YYREEE (reference sequence). The CDR3 consists of 16 residues. J was trimmed by 6 bases and V by 2 bases; bases with no gene match: 9. In DNA form, the CDR3 reads TGTGCCAGCAGCTTACTTGGGACAGGCGAATATGAAAAACTGTTTTTT. Its translation is CASSLLGTGEYEKLFF.

The chain carries TRBV5-5 and TRBJ2-7; 12 bases are shared with TRBD2. The CDR3 totals 17 residues. The junction had 11 bases not matched to a gene; V was cut back by 4 bases and J by 3 bases. Germline V lookup: CDR1 SGHKS, CDR2 YYEKEE (reference sequence). The CDR3 is CASSPNPTSGGNYEQYF. In DNA, the CDR3 is TGTGCCAGCAGCCCGAACCCGACTAGCGGGGGAAACTACGAGCAGTACTTC.